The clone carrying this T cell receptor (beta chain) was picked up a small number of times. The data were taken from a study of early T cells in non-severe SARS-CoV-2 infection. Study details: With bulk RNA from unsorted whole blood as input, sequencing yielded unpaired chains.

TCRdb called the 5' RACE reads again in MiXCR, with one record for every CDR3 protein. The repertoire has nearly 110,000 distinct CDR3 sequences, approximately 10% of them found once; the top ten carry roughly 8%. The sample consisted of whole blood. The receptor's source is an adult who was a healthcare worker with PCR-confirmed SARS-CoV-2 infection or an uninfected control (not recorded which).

The CDR3 DNA reads TGTGCCAGCAGCTTAGCCCGGACAATAGGTAGGGTCTTGAACACTGAAGCTTTCTTT. Amino acids: CASSLARTIGRVLNTEAFF. V gene TRBV11-2 combines with J gene TRBJ1-1, with D perhaps matching TRBD1 (5 bases). V lost 1 base to trimming and J lost 0 bases, with 21 bases between them. CDR1 is SGHAT, CDR2 FQNNGV, per germline. The length of the CDR3 is 19 residues.